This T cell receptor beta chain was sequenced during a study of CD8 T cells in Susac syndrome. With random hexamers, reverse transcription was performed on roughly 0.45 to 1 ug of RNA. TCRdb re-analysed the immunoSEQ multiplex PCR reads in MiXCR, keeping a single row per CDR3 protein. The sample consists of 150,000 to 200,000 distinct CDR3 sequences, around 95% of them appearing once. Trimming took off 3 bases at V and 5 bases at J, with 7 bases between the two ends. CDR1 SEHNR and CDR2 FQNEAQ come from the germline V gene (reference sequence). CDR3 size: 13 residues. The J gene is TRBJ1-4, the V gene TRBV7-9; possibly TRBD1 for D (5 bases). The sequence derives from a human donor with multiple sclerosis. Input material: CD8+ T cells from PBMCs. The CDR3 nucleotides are TGTGCCAGCAGCTTGGGGGACAATGAAAAACTGTTTTTT. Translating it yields CASSLGDNEKLFF.